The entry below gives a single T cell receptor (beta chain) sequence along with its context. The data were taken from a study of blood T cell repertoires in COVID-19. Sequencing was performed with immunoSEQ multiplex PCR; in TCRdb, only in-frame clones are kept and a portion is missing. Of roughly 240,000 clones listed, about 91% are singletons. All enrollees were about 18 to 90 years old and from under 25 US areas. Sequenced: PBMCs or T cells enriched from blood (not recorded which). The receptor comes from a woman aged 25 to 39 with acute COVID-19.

The CDR3 bases are TGTGCCAGCAGCCCGGGACAGCCCCCTTGGGGCTACACCTTC. Protein product: CASSPGQPPWGYTF. The rearrangement links TRBV6-5 to TRBJ1-2; TRBD1 aligns across 7 bases. Trimming took 6 bases from V and 8 from J; bases not matched to a gene: 12. CDR1 is MNHEY, CDR2 SVGAGI, per germline. The CDR3 is made up of 14 amino acids.